This T cell receptor beta chain was sequenced in a study of Graves' ophthalmopathy and Graves' hyperthyroidism. Study in general: Peripheral blood samples were taken at initial diagnosis, before any treatment.

Trimming shortened V by 7 bases and J by 4 bases, and 22 bases separated the two germline ends. This CDR3 is 17 amino acids long. A duration under 3 months, NOSPECS ≥4, CAS ≥3 and moderate-to-severe activity characterized the donors with ophthalmopathy. The evidence that diagnosis relied on was clinical symptoms, serum thyroxine, TRAb, thyroid ultrasound and orbital computed tomography. PBMCs stemmed from 9 to 10 ml of fresh peripheral blood. CDR3 regions of TCR beta were amplified from RNA transcripts. Following a first-round RT-PCR that used HTBI primers, a second-round multiplex PCR was carried out. MiXCR was run by TCRdb on the multiplex PCR reads, yielding one entry per CDR3 protein. The sample lists approximately 460,000 distinct CDR3 sequences, approximately 14% occurring once.

Sequencing was done on a sample of blood. The sequence derives from a woman between 25 and 40 years old with Graves' ophthalmopathy. This chain joins TRBV12-3 or TRBV12-4 and TRBJ2-2, with D perhaps assigned TRBD1 or TRBD2 (5 bases each). The CDR3 nucleotides read TGTGCCAGCATTTCCCTTGAAGGGCCTGGGGGCACCGGGGAGCTGTTTTTT. Translated, it gives CASISLEGPGGTGELFF.